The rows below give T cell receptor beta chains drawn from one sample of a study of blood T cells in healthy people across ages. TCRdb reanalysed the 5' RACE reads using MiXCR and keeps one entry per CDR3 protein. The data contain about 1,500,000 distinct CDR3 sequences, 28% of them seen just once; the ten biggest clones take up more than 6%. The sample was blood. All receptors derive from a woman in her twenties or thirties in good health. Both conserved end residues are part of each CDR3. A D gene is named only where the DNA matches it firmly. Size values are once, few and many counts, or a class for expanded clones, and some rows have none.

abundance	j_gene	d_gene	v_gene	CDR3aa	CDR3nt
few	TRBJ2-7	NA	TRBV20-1	CSARDVRALYF	TGCAGTGCTAGAGATGTCCGGGCTCTGTACTTC
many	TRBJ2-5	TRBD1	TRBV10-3	CAIRGQQETQYF	TGTGCCATCAGGGGACAGCAAGAGACCCAGTACTTC
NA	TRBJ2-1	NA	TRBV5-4	CASSLKSGPENEQFF	TGTGCCAGCAGCTTAAAGTCGGGACCCGAGAATGAGCAGTTCTTC
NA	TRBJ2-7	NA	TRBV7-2	CASSLDGRGANSYEQYF	TGTGCCAGCAGCTTAGATGGGCGGGGTGCTAACTCCTACGAGCAGTACTTC
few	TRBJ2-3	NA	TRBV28	CASSRDGQTADTQYF	TGTGCCAGCAGCAGGGACGGCCAAACGGCAGATACGCAGTATTTT
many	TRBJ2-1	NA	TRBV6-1	CASSDYSAGELQFGEQFF	TGTGCCAGCAGTGATTATTCGGCAGGGGAATTACAATTCGGTGAGCAGTTCTTC
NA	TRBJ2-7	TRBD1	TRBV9	CASSTREDRRRAYEQYF	TGTGCCAGCAGCACACGCGAGGACAGGAGGCGGGCCTACGAGCAGTACTTC
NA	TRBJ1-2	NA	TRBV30	CAWSSGEWYGYTF	TGTGCCTGGAGTTCAGGGGAGTGGTATGGCTACACCTTC
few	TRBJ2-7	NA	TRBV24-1	CATSDPGGGDYEQYF	TGTGCCACCAGTGACCCCGGCGGGGGCGATTACGAGCAGTACTTC
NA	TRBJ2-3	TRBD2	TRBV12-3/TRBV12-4	CASSPGLAGGPGSTDTRYF	TGTGCCAGCAGTCCCGGACTAGCGGGAGGGCCCGGGAGCACAGATACGCGGTATTTT
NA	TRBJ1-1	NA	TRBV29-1	CSVSTGPRGTEAFF	TGCAGCGTGTCAACCGGGCCGAGGGGCACTGAAGCTTTCTTT
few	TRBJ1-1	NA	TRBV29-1	CRAGHQNTEAFF	TGCAGGGCGGGACACCAGAACACTGAAGCTTTCTTT
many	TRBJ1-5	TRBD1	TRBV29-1	CSVATGGQEQPQHF	TGCAGCGTGGCGACAGGGGGTCAGGAACAGCCCCAGCATTTT
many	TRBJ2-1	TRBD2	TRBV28	CASSSLSGGAYNEQFF	TGTGCCAGCAGTTCCCTTAGCGGGGGGGCGTACAATGAGCAGTTCTTC
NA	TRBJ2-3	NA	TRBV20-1	CSAAAAGARTDTQYF	TGCAGTGCTGCCGCCGCGGGGGCGCGTACAGATACGCAGTATTTT
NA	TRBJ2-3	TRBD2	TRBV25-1	CASSGPEGPLAGRSPRWTQYF	TGTGCCAGCAGCGGCCCGGAGGGCCCACTAGCGGGAAGGAGCCCTCGGTGGACGCAGTATTTT
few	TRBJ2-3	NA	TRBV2	CARGFTDTQYF	TGTGCGAGGGGTTTCACAGATACGCAGTATTTT
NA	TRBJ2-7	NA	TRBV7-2	CASSLDGGLARYEQYF	TGTGCCAGCAGCTTGGATGGCGGCCTAGCGCGCTACGAGCAGTACTTC
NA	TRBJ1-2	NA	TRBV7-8	CASSPTDIGYGYTF	TGTGCCAGCAGCCCCACAGATATCGGCTATGGCTACACCTTC
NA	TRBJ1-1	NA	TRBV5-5	CASSLGGSWTEAFF	TGTGCCAGCAGCTTGGGGGGCTCGTGGACTGAAGCTTTCTTT
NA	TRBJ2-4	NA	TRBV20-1	CSAKGLLSYNEQYF	TGCAGTGCTAAGGGACTTCTCTCCTACAATGAGCAGTACTTC
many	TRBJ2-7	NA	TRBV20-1	CSASGSSLTYEQYF	TGCAGTGCTTCCGGGAGTTCCCTTACCTACGAGCAGTACTTC
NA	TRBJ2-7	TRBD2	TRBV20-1	CSAREFVASGNEQYF	TGCAGTGCTAGAGAGTTTGTCGCTAGCGGGAACGAGCAGTACTTC
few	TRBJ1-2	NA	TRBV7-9	CATYAAGSGYGYTF	TGTGCCACCTATGCCGCAGGGTCTGGCTATGGCTACACCTTC
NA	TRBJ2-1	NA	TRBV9	CASSVVSGGAANEQFF	TGTGCCAGCAGCGTAGTGTCTGGGGGGGCTGCCAATGAGCAGTTCTTC
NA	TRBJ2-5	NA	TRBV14	CASSPRSSHSPEFGETQYF	TGTGCCAGCAGTCCCCGCAGCTCACACAGTCCGGAGTTCGGAGAGACCCAGTACTTC
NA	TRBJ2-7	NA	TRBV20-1	CSARARDSTLWQYF	TGCAGTGCTAGAGCCCGGGACTCAACCTTGTGGCAGTACTTC
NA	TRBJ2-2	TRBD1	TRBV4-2	CASRPGTGGITGELFF	TGTGCCAGCAGACCCGGGACAGGGGGTATCACCGGGGAGCTGTTTTTT
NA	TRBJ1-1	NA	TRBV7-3	CASSAQGYDTEAFF	TGTGCCAGCAGCGCCCAGGGATATGACACTGAAGCTTTCTTT
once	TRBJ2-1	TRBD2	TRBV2	CARREAGEGNEQFF	TGTGCCAGGAGAGAAGCGGGAGAGGGTAATGAGCAGTTCTTC
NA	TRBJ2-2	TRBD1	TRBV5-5	CVSSLAGTGGYTGELFF	TGTGTCAGCAGCTTGGCCGGGACAGGGGGCTACACCGGGGAGCTGTTTTTT
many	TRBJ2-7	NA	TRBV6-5	CASSRMLGNEQYF	TGTGCCAGCAGCCGGATGCTAGGGAACGAGCAGTACTTC
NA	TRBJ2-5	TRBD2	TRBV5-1	CASSLAPGLGETQYF	TGCGCCAGCAGCTTGGCCCCGGGACTAGGGGAGACCCAGTACTTC
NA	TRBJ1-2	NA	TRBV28	CASSFVEILYGYTF	TGTGCCAGCAGTTTTGTGGAGATCTTGTATGGCTACACCTTC
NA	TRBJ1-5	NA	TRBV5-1	CASSLDGVTDQPQHF	TGCGCCAGCAGCTTGGATGGTGTGACGGATCAGCCCCAGCATTTT
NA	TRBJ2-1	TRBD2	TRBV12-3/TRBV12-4	CASSPLAGQETQFF	TGTGCCAGCAGTCCCTTAGCGGGGCAAGAGACCCAGTTCTTC
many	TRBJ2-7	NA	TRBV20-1	CSARTGYEQYF	TGCAGTGCTAGAACCGGCTACGAGCAGTACTTC
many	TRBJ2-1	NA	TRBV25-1	CASTEGRGGVNEQFF	TGTGCCAGCACCGAAGGGCGGGGCGGGGTCAATGAGCAGTTCTTC
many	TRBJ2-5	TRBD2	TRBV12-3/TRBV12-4	CASSPGLAGGPLWETQYF	TGTGCCAGCAGTCCCGGACTAGCGGGGGGACCTCTGTGGGAGACCCAGTACTTC
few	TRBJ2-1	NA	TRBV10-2	CASRERDNEQFF	TGCGCCAGCAGGGAAAGAGACAATGAGCAGTTCTTC
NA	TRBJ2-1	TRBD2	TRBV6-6	CASSTSIAGGYNEQFF	TGTGCCAGCAGTACCTCCATAGCGGGGGGGTACAATGAGCAGTTCTTC
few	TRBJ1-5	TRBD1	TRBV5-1	CASSWGQGAGQPQHF	TGCGCCAGCAGCTGGGGACAGGGGGCTGGTCAGCCCCAGCATTTT
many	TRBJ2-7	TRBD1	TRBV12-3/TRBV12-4	CASREDRGPGEQYF	TGTGCCAGCAGAGAAGACAGGGGGCCAGGAGAGCAGTACTTC
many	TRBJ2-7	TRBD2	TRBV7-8	CASSPLADPSEQYF	TGTGCCAGCAGCCCGCTAGCGGACCCTAGCGAGCAGTACTTC
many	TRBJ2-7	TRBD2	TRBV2	CASRSGTSGRAQYF	TGTGCCAGCAGATCCGGGACTAGCGGGAGGGCGCAGTACTTC
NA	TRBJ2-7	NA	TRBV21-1	CASSKNATGETYEQYF	TGTGCCAGCAGCAAAAATGCGACAGGGGAAACCTACGAGCAGTACTTC